This T cell receptor beta chain is drawn from a study of blood T cells in healthy people across ages. It was with a sample-barcoded 5' primer and a J-beta primer mix that a second PCR of about 7 to 12 cycles was run. TCRdb re-derived calls from the 5' RACE reads in MiXCR, one entry per CDR3 protein. Here the sample spans roughly 500,000 distinct CDR3 sequences, 24% being singletons. Extraction yielded at least 6 micrograms of total RNA per sample. This clonotype has only a few counts. This sample also belongs to another study, concerning T cells of mothers and their children. That work contributes: cDNA was made from all extracted RNA, around 1.5 ug per 15 ul. Slightly higher overlap, not significant, was seen in related mother-child pairs than in unrelated pairs.

Sequenced input: blood. The source of this sequence is a boy between 10 and 17 years old in good health.

As DNA, the CDR3 is TGTGCCAGCAGTCTAGGGGCTCTGAACATTCAGTACTTC. It translates to CASSLGALNIQYF. The chain joins TRBV28 to TRBJ2-4, with D perhaps TRBD1 (5 bases). CDR3 length equals 13 residues. Germline values: CDR1 MDHEN, CDR2 SYDVKM. Trimming cost V 5 bases and J 7 bases, with 12 bases left between them.